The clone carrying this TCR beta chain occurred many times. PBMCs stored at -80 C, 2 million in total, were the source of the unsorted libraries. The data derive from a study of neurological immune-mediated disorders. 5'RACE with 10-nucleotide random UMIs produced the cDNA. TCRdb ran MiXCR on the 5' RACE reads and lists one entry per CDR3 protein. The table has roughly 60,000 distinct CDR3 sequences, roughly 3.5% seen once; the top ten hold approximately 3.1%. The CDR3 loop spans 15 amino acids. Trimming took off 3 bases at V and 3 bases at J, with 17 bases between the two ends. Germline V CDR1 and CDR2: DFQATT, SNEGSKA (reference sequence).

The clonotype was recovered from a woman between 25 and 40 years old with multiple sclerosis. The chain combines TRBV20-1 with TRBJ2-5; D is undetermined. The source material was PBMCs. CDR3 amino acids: CSARSSNAEKETQYF. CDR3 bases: TGCAGTGCTAGGTCCTCCAACGCAGAAAAAGAGACCCAGTACTTC.